Listed below are T cell receptor beta chains from one sample, sequenced in a study of patients and donors after allogeneic stem cell transplantation. TCRdb reprocessed the RT-PCR reads with MiXCR, giving one entry per CDR3 protein. The table records approximately 140,000 distinct CDR3 sequences, about two fifths of them present only once. Sequenced sample: blood, either unsorted or a sorted T cell fraction (not recorded which). Source of these receptors: a human donor who was either an allogeneic HSCT recipient or a stem cell or donor lymphocyte infusion donor (not recorded which). It is not recorded whose cells these are; they may come from a transplant donor. CDR3s include the opening cysteine and the closing phenylalanine or tryptophan. A D gene is named only where the DNA matches it firmly. Part of the rows lack a size; the others show once, few, many or a class for expanded clones.

V: TRBV12-3/TRBV12-4; D: -; length: 14; size: -; J: TRBJ1-5; DNA: TGTGCCAGCAGTTTGTGGGGGAAAGGACAGCCCCAGCATTTT; CDR3: CASSLWGKGQPQHF
V: TRBV27; D: -; length: 16; size: -; J: TRBJ1-5; DNA: TGTGCCAGCAGTTTGAGGAGGGGAGGTAGCAATCAGCCCCAGCATTTT; CDR3: CASSLRRGGSNQPQHF
V: TRBV12-3/TRBV12-4; D: -; length: 13; size: few; J: TRBJ1-3; DNA: TGTGCCAGCAGTTGGAGCTCTGGAAACACCATATATTTT; CDR3: CASSWSSGNTIYF
V: TRBV24-1; D: -; length: 15; size: -; J: TRBJ2-1; DNA: TGTGCCACCAGTGATTTGGAGGGGCTGTACAATGAGCAGTTCTTC; CDR3: CATSDLEGLYNEQFF
V: TRBV12-3/TRBV12-4; D: TRBD1; length: 15; size: few; J: TRBJ1-2; DNA: TGTGCCAGCACCCTAGTGGGGCCAGGGGGATACGGCTACACCTTC; CDR3: CASTLVGPGGYGYTF
V: TRBV7-7; D: TRBD2; length: 15; size: -; J: TRBJ2-5; DNA: TGTGCTAGCAGCCTTAGCGGGGGGGCAAGGGAGACCCAGTACTTC; CDR3: CASSLSGGARETQYF
V: TRBV12-3/TRBV12-4; D: -; length: 13; size: few; J: TRBJ1-2; DNA: TGTGCCAGCAGTTTAAGTTCAGGGGACGGCTACACCTTC; CDR3: CASSLSSGDGYTF
V: TRBV28; D: -; length: 14; size: few; J: TRBJ2-5; DNA: TGTGCCAGCAGTCTGACGGGGGGCTCGGAGACCCAGTACTTC; CDR3: CASSLTGGSETQYF
V: TRBV28; D: -; length: 14; size: -; J: TRBJ1-5; DNA: TGTGCCAGCAGCGAGAAAGGGTTTATTCGACCCCAGCATTTT; CDR3: CASSEKGFIRPQHF
V: TRBV5-1; D: TRBD2; length: 13; size: -; J: TRBJ2-5; DNA: TGCGCCAGCAGCGTGGGACTAGCCGAGACCCAGTACTTC; CDR3: CASSVGLAETQYF
V: TRBV20-1; D: -; length: 16; size: few; J: TRBJ1-2; DNA: TGCAGTGCTAGACCCAAGACAGCTCAGGTTGGCTATGGCTACACCTTC; CDR3: CSARPKTAQVGYGYTF
V: TRBV6-1; D: TRBD1; length: 16; size: -; J: TRBJ1-5; DNA: TGTGCCAGCAGTGGACCAAGGACAGGCAGCAATCAGCCCCAGCATTTT; CDR3: CASSGPRTGSNQPQHF
V: TRBV29-1; D: -; length: 12; size: -; J: TRBJ2-2; DNA: TGCAGCGCTGGGGTTAACACCGGGGAGCTGTTTTTT; CDR3: CSAGVNTGELFF
V: TRBV9; D: TRBD1; length: 13; size: -; J: TRBJ2-2; DNA: TGTGCCAGCAGCGTAGTGGGACAGGGGGAGCTGTTTTTT; CDR3: CASSVVGQGELFF
V: TRBV9; D: -; length: 15; size: -; J: TRBJ1-6; DNA: TGTGCCAGTGGCGGGGTGGACGGCGATAATTCACCCCTCCACTTT; CDR3: CASGGVDGDNSPLHF
V: TRBV29-1; D: TRBD1; length: 13; size: -; J: TRBJ2-4; DNA: TGCAGCGTTGAAGGCCAGGGGGCTGACATTCAGTACTTC; CDR3: CSVEGQGADIQYF
V: TRBV12-3/TRBV12-4; D: -; length: 13; size: many; J: TRBJ1-1; DNA: TGTGCCAGCAAATGGGCAGCGAACACTGAAGCTTTCTTT; CDR3: CASKWAANTEAFF
V: TRBV27; D: -; length: 12; size: -; J: TRBJ2-3; DNA: TGTGCCAGCAGTTTGGGGGCGGGTACGCAGTATTTT; CDR3: CASSLGAGTQYF
V: TRBV12-3/TRBV12-4; D: -; length: 16; size: many; J: TRBJ1-6; DNA: TGTGCCAGCAGTTTAGGGAGGGACTCCTATAATTCACCCCTCCACTTT; CDR3: CASSLGRDSYNSPLHF
V: TRBV6-2/TRBV6-3; D: TRBD1; length: 15; size: -; J: TRBJ1-2; DNA: TGTGCCAGCAGTTTTACCGGGACAGGATTCTTCGGCTACACCTTC; CDR3: CASSFTGTGFFGYTF
V: TRBV20-1; D: -; length: 13; size: -; J: TRBJ2-1; DNA: TGCAGTGCTAGTGGGGTTTCCTACAATGAGCAGTTCTTC; CDR3: CSASGVSYNEQFF
V: TRBV12-3/TRBV12-4; D: -; length: 14; size: once; J: TRBJ2-3; DNA: TGTGCCACCCTCTTAGGCGGTACCACAGATACGCAGTATTTT; CDR3: CATLLGGTTDTQYF
V: TRBV6-5; D: -; length: 15; size: few; J: TRBJ1-2; DNA: TGTGCCAGCAAAAGGACACCCCTTAATAACTATGGCTACACCTTC; CDR3: CASKRTPLNNYGYTF
V: TRBV12-3/TRBV12-4; D: TRBD2; length: 16; size: -; J: TRBJ2-2; DNA: TGTGCCAGCAGTGAGACCGGGGGGGCGGACACCGGGGAGCTGTTTTTT; CDR3: CASSETGGADTGELFF
V: TRBV7-9; D: -; length: 12; size: few; J: TRBJ2-1; DNA: TGTGCCAGCAGCTCACTAGTCATTGAGCAGTTCTTC; CDR3: CASSSLVIEQFF
V: TRBV7-2; D: -; length: 16; size: -; J: TRBJ2-1; DNA: TGTGCCAGCAGCTTACCACCCTACTCTACTCCAGATGAGCAGTTCTTC; CDR3: CASSLPPYSTPDEQFF
V: TRBV5-6; D: -; length: 14; size: few; J: TRBJ1-2; DNA: TGTGCCAGCAGCTCGACAGCAGCTAACTATGGCTACACCTTC; CDR3: CASSSTAANYGYTF
V: TRBV20-1; D: -; length: 15; size: -; J: TRBJ2-3; DNA: TGCAGTGCTAGCCCGCGGGGGCCAAGCACAGATACGCAGTATTTT; CDR3: CSASPRGPSTDTQYF
V: TRBV2; D: -; length: 15; size: -; J: TRBJ1-2; DNA: TGTGCCAGCAGTCCTCCCACAGGGACCAACTGTGGCTACACCTTC; CDR3: CASSPPTGTNCGYTF
V: TRBV20-1; D: -; length: 16; size: -; J: TRBJ1-5; DNA: TGCAGTGCTAGAGATCGGGGCGGAATAGGCAATCAGCCCCAGCATTTT; CDR3: CSARDRGGIGNQPQHF
V: TRBV28; D: -; length: 16; size: -; J: TRBJ1-4; DNA: TGTGCCAGCAGTTTATTGAGGGAGGGACTTCGTGAAAAACTGTTTTTT; CDR3: CASSLLREGLREKLFF
V: TRBV5-1; D: -; length: 15; size: few; J: TRBJ1-1; DNA: TGCGCCAGCAGCCACTCTACAGCGATGAACACTGAAGCTTTCTTT; CDR3: CASSHSTAMNTEAFF
V: TRBV6-2/TRBV6-3; D: TRBD2; length: 16; size: few; J: TRBJ2-1; DNA: TGTGCCAGCCTTCCGGGAGGGTCGAGCTCCTACAATGAGCAGTTCTTC; CDR3: CASLPGGSSSYNEQFF
V: TRBV12-3/TRBV12-4; D: -; length: 14; size: -; J: TRBJ2-2; DNA: TGTGCCAGCAGTCTCTCAGGGGTCACCGGGGAGCTGTTTTTT; CDR3: CASSLSGVTGELFF
V: TRBV12-3/TRBV12-4; D: -; length: 13; size: -; J: TRBJ1-6; DNA: TGTGCCAGCCTGGGCGAGGGAAATTCACCCCTCCACTTT; CDR3: CASLGEGNSPLHF